The following is a T cell receptor (beta chain) sequence with its context. There is no known antigen for this receptor. Nothing much larger sits one base from this clone, and base qualities are not available. CDR1 is given as SGHNT and CDR2 as YENEEA, both from the germline V gene. Including the terminal cysteine and phenylalanine, the CDR3 comprises 15 residues. CDR3 DNA only is kept here, 45 bases in frame from base 1. V loses 6 bases, J loses 0 bases, and the germline ends lie 9 bases apart. This sample is drawn from a study of technical replicates of blood from several donors (dated by TCRdb to about 2017). Receptor amplification or capture employed the immunoSEQ multiplex PCR assay. Imported from immuneACCESS, the table was reduced by TCRdb to in-frame sequences with V and J called. These copies leave out some clones; in studies compared against another copy, an unresolved V gene accounts for under half, and the cause of the remainder is not known. The sample table shows 60,000 to 85,000 clones, and almost 98% are seen once. In total, the top ten clones hold approximately 0.2% of the sample.

The V and J genes are TRBV11-3 and TRBJ1-6, and possibly TRBD1, on 6 matching bases. The sequence derives from a human donor in good health. Source material: T cells isolated from PBMCs. The DNA sequence is as follows: TGTGCCAGCAGTTCGGACAGCTCCTATAATTCACCCCTCCACTTT. Its translation reads: CASSSDSSYNSPLHF.